The clone carrying this T cell receptor (beta chain) was found many times. This sample stems from a study of T-cell reconstitution after alpha-beta-depleted transplantation in children. The authors prepared the TCRbeta library with unique molecular identifiers. TCRdb re-called the PCR reads through MiXCR, storing one row per CDR3 protein. The repertoire holds about 440,000 distinct CDR3 sequences, with 43% as singletons. The V gene's germline CDR1 is SGHRS and CDR2 YFSETQ. V lost 3 bases to trimming and J lost 4 bases; unmatched junction nucleotides: 7. CDR3 length equals 16 residues. The chain joins TRBV5-1 to TRBJ2-5, with 12 bases matching TRBD2. The sequenced sample was PBMCs, obtained before TCRalphabeta/CD19-depleted stem cell transplant. The receptor was derived from a girl aged 2 to 10 with aplastic anemia, due to receive a stem cell transplant. CDR3 protein: CASSSATSGRTETQYF. In DNA, the CDR3 is TGCGCCAGCAGCTCGGCGACTAGCGGGAGAACAGAGACCCAGTACTTC.